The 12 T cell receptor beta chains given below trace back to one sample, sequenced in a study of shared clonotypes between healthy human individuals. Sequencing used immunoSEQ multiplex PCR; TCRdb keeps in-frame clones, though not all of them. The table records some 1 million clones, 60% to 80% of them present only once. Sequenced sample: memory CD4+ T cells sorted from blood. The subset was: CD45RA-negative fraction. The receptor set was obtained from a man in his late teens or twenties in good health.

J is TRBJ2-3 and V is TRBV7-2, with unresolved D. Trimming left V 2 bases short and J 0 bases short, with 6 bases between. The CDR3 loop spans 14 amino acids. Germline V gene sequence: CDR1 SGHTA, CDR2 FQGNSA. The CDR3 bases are TGTGCCAGCAGCTTAAGGATTAGCACAGATACGCAGTATTTT. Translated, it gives CASSLRISTDTQYF. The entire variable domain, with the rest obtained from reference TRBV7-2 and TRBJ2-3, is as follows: GAGVSQSPSNKVTEKGKDVELRCDPISGHTALYWYRQSLGQGLEFLIYFQGNSAPDKSGLPSDRFSAERTGGSVSTLTIQRTQQEDSAVYLCASSLRISTDTQYFGPGTRLTVL.

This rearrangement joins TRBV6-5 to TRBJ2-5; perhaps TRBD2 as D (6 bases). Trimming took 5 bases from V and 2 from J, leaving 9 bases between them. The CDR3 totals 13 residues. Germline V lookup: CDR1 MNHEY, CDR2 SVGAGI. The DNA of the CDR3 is TGTGCCAGCAGTCTGCGGGGACAAGAGACCCAGTACTTC. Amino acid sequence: CASSLRGQETQYF.

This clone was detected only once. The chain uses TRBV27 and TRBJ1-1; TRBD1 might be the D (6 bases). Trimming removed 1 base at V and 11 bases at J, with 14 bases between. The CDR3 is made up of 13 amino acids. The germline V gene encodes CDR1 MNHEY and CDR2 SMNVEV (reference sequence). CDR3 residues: CASSLFAGARAFF. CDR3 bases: TGTGCCAGCAGTTTATTCGCGGGGGCCCGGGCTTTCTTT.

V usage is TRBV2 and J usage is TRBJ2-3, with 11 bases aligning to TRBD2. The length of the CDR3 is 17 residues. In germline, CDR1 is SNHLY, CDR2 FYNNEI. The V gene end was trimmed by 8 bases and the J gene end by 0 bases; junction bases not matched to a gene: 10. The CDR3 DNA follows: TGTGCCAGCCGCCCCAGACGACTAGCGGGAAGCACAGATACGCAGTATTTT. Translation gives CASRPRRLAGSTDTQYF.

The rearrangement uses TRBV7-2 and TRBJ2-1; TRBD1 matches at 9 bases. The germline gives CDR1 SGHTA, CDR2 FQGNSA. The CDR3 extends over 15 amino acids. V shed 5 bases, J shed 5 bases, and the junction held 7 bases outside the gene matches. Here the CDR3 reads CASSPTGGQNNEQFF. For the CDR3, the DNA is TGTGCCAGCAGCCCTACAGGGGGCCAAAACAATGAGCAGTTCTTC.

The CDR3 DNA is TGTGCCAGCAGCTTACTCGGACTAGCGGGAGAGAGCTCCTACAATGAGCAGTTCTTC. It is translated as CASSLLGLAGESSYNEQFF. V gene TRBV7-2 combines with J gene TRBJ2-1; 13 bases match TRBD2. The CDR3 has 19 residues. Germline V gives CDR1 SGHTA, CDR2 FQGNSA. J lost 0 bases, V lost 2 bases, and 7 bases had no gene match.

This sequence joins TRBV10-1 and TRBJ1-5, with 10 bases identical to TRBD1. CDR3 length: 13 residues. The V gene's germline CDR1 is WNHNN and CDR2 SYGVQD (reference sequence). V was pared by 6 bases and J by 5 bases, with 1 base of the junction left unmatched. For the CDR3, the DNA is TGCGCCAGCAGCGGACAGGGGGATCAGCCCCAGCATTTT. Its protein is CASSGQGDQPQHF.

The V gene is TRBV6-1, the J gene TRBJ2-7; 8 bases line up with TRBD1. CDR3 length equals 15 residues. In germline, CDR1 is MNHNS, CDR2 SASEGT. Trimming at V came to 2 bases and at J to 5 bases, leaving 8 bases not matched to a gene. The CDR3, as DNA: TGTGCCAGCAGTGAAAGGGTGGACAGGGCACACGAGCAGTACTTC. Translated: CASSERVDRAHEQYF.

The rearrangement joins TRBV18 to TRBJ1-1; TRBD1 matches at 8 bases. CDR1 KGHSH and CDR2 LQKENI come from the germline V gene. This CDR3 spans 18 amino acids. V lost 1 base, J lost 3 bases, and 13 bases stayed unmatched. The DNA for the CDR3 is TGTGCCAGCTCACCACAGGCAGGGGGCATCCCTATGGACACTGAAGCTTTCTTT. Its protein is CASSPQAGGIPMDTEAFF.

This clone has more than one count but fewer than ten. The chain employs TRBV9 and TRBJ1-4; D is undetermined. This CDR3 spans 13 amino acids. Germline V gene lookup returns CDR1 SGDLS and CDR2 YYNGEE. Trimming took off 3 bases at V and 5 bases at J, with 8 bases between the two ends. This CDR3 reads CASSADLNEKLFF. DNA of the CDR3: TGTGCCAGCAGCGCGGACCTCAATGAAAAACTGTTTTTT.

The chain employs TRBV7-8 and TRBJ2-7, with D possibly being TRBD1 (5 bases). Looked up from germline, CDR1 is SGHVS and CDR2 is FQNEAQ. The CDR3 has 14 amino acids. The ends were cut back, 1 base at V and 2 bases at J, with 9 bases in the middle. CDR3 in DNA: TGTGCCAGCAGCTTAGATCACAGGACCTACGAGCAGTACTTC. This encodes CASSLDHRTYEQYF.

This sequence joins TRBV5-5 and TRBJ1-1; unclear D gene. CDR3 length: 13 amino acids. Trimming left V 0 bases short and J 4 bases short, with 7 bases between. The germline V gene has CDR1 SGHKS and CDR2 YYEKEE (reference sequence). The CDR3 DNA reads TGTGCCAGCAGCTTGGGAGGGTTCACTGAAGCTTTCTTT. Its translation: CASSLGGFTEAFF.